The rows below give T cell receptor beta chains drawn from one sample of a study of blood T cell repertoires in COVID-19. The data were produced by immunoSEQ multiplex PCR, yet TCRdb's version contains in-frame clones alone and is incomplete. The sample contains approximately 120,000 clones, less than 90% of which appear only once. Sequencing was done on a sample of peripheral blood. These receptors all stem from a woman between 55 and 75 years old with acute or convalescent COVID-19. Both conserved end residues are part of each CDR3. A D gene is named only where the DNA matches it firmly. Part of the rows lack a size; the others show once, few, many or a class for expanded clones.

>TRBJ1-5|TRBV9|NA|NA
TGTGCCAGCAGCGTGGCTCACAATCAGCCCCAGCATTTT
CASSVAHNQPQHF
>TRBJ1-2|TRBV11-2|NA|NA
TGTGCCAGCAGCTTAAACCCACTGGACAGCCTGGGAGGCTACACCTTC
CASSLNPLDSLGGYTF
>TRBJ1-4|TRBV5-6|NA|TRBD1
TGTGCCAGCAGCTTCTTAGGACAGGGGGCGGAACTGTTTTTT
CASSFLGQGAELFF
>TRBJ2-7|TRBV5-1|NA|TRBD2
TGCGCCAGCAGCTTCGGCGGGGGTACCGAGCAGTACTTC
CASSFGGGTEQYF
>TRBJ2-7|TRBV30|few|TRBD1
TGTGCCTGGAGTGTAGCGGACAGGGGAACCGGGGAGTACTTC
CAWSVADRGTGEYF
>TRBJ2-2|TRBV5-1|NA|TRBD2
TGCGCCAGCAGTCGTAACCTAGCGGGGGCAGCCGGGGAGCTGTTTTTT
CASSRNLAGAAGELFF
>TRBJ2-7|TRBV28|NA|NA
TGTGCCAGCCTTACCGCAGGGGGGAACTACGAGCAGTACTTC
CASLTAGGNYEQYF
>TRBJ1-2|TRBV9|NA|NA
TGTGCCAGCAGCGTAGCTGCAGGGGACGTTAACTATGGCTACACCTTC
CASSVAAGDVNYGYTF
>TRBJ2-3|TRBV7-2|NA|NA
TGTGCCAGCAGCTTAGTATGGCGGCTGTCTAGCACAGATACGCAGTATTTT
CASSLVWRLSSTDTQYF
>TRBJ2-3|TRBV28|NA|NA
TGTGCCAGCGGGGTCGGGGGTGTCACAGATACGCAGTATTTT
CASGVGGVTDTQYF
>TRBJ2-3|TRBV6-5|NA|NA
TGTGCCAGCAGCGGGACTCCCGATACGCAGTATTTT
CASSGTPDTQYF
>TRBJ1-1|TRBV19|NA|NA
TGTGCCAGTAGGCCCAGGCTGGCTACCACTGAAGCTTTCTTT
CASRPRLATTEAFF
>TRBJ2-1|TRBV28|NA|NA
TGTGCCAGCAGTTTAGCCCGGTACAATGAGCAGTTCTTC
CASSLARYNEQFF